The rows below give T cell receptor beta chains drawn from one sample of a study of radiotherapy plus CTLA-4 blockade in lung cancer. Libraries were prepared by immunoSEQ multiplex PCR; TCRdb keeps only in-frame clonotypes and omits some of them. Of approximately 47,000 clones listed, 82% are singletons. This sample comprised peripheral blood, obtained from a patient treated with radiotherapy plus ipilimumab. The receptors derive from a human donor with non-small cell lung cancer who had stable disease on radiotherapy plus ipilimumab. Both conserved end residues are part of each CDR3. D genes are given only for firm matches. Clone size, where shown, is once, few, many, or a class for clones that have expanded.

TRBV7-8	-	TRBJ2-5	-	TGTGCCAGCAGCAGAGACAGAGAAGAGACCCAGTACTTC	CASSRDREETQYF
TRBV6-1	TRBD1	TRBJ2-2	-	TGTGCCAGCAGTGAAGTCCATACAGGGGGTGTTGACACCGGGGAGCTGTTTTTT	CASSEVHTGGVDTGELFF
TRBV4-3	TRBD1	TRBJ1-1	few	TGCGCCAGCAGCCTCACAGGGGGCGCGGGCACTGAAGCTTTCTTT	CASSLTGGAGTEAFF
TRBV7-9	-	TRBJ2-7	-	TGTGCCAGCAGCTTATCGACGACAGACACCTACGAGCAGTACTTC	CASSLSTTDTYEQYF
TRBV7-3	-	TRBJ1-1	once	TGTGCCAGCAGCCGTGGAGGGACGGCGAACACTGAAGCTTTCTTT	CASSRGGTANTEAFF
TRBV19	TRBD1	TRBJ2-5	-	TGTGCCAGTAGTCCAAATATCGGGGCGACAGGGGCAGAGACCCAGTACTTC	CASSPNIGATGAETQYF
TRBV10-3	TRBD1	TRBJ2-6	once	TGTGCCATCAGAGCGGGGACAGGGGGGAGTGGGGCCAACGTCCTGACTTTC	CAIRAGTGGSGANVLTF
TRBV11-2	-	TRBJ1-1	-	TGTGCCAGCAGCTTAAGGCGGGGGATGAACACTGAAGCTTTCTTT	CASSLRRGMNTEAFF
TRBV19	-	TRBJ2-7	-	TGTGCCAGTAGTAGGGACATCGCCCTCCCGTACGAGCAGTACTTC	CASSRDIALPYEQYF
TRBV7-9	-	TRBJ1-1	few	TGTGCCAGTATGCTACTGAACACTGAAGCTTTCTTT	CASMLLNTEAFF
TRBV4-1	-	TRBJ2-4	-	TGCGCCAGCAGCCAAGAACCGCGGGCCCAAAACATTCAGTACTTC	CASSQEPRAQNIQYF
TRBV5-1	TRBD1	TRBJ2-1	-	TGCGCCAGCAGCTTGTTAACAGGGGGTCTTAAGAATGAGCAGTTCTTC	CASSLLTGGLKNEQFF
TRBV4-2	TRBD1	TRBJ2-1	-	TGTGCCAGCAGCCAACCCTGGGAACAGGGGGCTTACAATGAGCAGTTCTTC	CASSQPWEQGAYNEQFF
TRBV7-2	-	TRBJ1-1	few	TGTGCCAGCAGCATACAGGTGAACACTGAAGCTTTCTTT	CASSIQVNTEAFF
TRBV6-5	-	TRBJ1-3	-	TGTGCCAGCAGTCTTACTGAGGAGGGAAACACCATATATTTT	CASSLTEEGNTIYF
TRBV2	-	TRBJ2-7	-	TGTGCCAGCAGTCGTATCCGGGGCTACGAGCAGTACTTC	CASSRIRGYEQYF
TRBV14	-	TRBJ2-7	-	TGTGCCAGCAGCCAAGTAGGCGGACAGACCCTCTCCTACGAGCAGTACTTC	CASSQVGGQTLSYEQYF
TRBV30	TRBD2	TRBJ2-7	-	TGTGCCTGGAAGGTGTCTAGCGGGAGCTACGAGCAGTACTTC	CAWKVSSGSYEQYF
TRBV18	-	TRBJ1-6	-	TGTGCCAGCTCACCAGGGCAAGGTGTATCTTCACCCCTCCACTTT	CASSPGQGVSSPLHF
TRBV7-2	TRBD2	TRBJ2-5	once	TGTGCCAGCAGCTTTCGGACTAGACACGGAGAGACCCAGTACTTC	CASSFRTRHGETQYF
TRBV11-2	TRBD2	TRBJ2-3	-	TGTGCCAGCAGCTCCCACCCGAGTAGCGGGACCAGCGCAGATACGCAGTATTTT	CASSSHPSSGTSADTQYF
TRBV6-1	-	TRBJ1-1	-	TGTGCCAGCAGTGAGATGGAGGGTACGGCTTTCTTT	CASSEMEGTAFF
TRBV2	-	TRBJ1-1	-	TGTGCCAGCAGTACTGGGAACACTGAAGCTTTCTTT	CASSTGNTEAFF
TRBV9	TRBD2	TRBJ2-2	-	TGTGCCAGCAGCGTAGTGAGCGGGAGTGCCGGGGAGCTGTTTTTT	CASSVVSGSAGELFF
TRBV9	TRBD2	TRBJ2-7	-	TGTGCCAGCAGCGTAACCTCTTCTCGACTAGCGGGAAACGAGCAGTACTTC	CASSVTSSRLAGNEQYF
TRBV7-2	-	TRBJ2-1	-	TGTGCCAGCAGCTCACAGACAGGAACCTGCAATGAGCAGTTCTTC	CASSSQTGTCNEQFF
TRBV27	-	TRBJ1-2	-	TGTGCCAGCAGTTCTCAGGTTTCCTATGGCTACACCTTC	CASSSQVSYGYTF
TRBV5-1	TRBD1	TRBJ1-3	-	TGCGCCAGCGGGACAGGGATAAGTGGAAACACCATATATTTT	CASGTGISGNTIYF
TRBV5-4	TRBD2	TRBJ2-7	-	TGTGCCAGCAGCTTGCCCCTCCCGGGAGGATTAGCCTACGAGCAGTACTTC	CASSLPLPGGLAYEQYF
TRBV5-4	-	TRBJ1-3	-	TGTGCCAGCAGCTTGGGCGGGAGTTCCTCTGGAAACACCATATATTTT	CASSLGGSSSGNTIYF
TRBV5-1	TRBD1	TRBJ2-3	-	TGCGCCAGCAGCAGAGACGGACAGGGCACAGATACGCAGTATTTT	CASSRDGQGTDTQYF
TRBV28	-	TRBJ2-7	once	TGTGCCAGCAGGATGGCACTCGAGGGCTACGAGCAGTACTTC	CASRMALEGYEQYF
TRBV11-3	-	TRBJ2-3	once	TGTGCCAGCAGCATAGAAGGGGGAAGGACGCAGTATTTT	CASSIEGGRTQYF
TRBV28	-	TRBJ1-5	-	TGTGCCAGCAGTCTCCTGAGACAGCCCCAGCATTTT	CASSLLRQPQHF
TRBV6-1	TRBD1	TRBJ1-1	-	TGTGCCGGGTCGGGACAGGCGAACACTGAAGCTTTCTTT	CAGSGQANTEAFF
TRBV18	-	TRBJ1-3	-	TGTGCCAGCTCACCTGACAGCTCTGGAAACACCATATATTTT	CASSPDSSGNTIYF
TRBV11-2	TRBD2	TRBJ2-1	-	TGTGCCAGCAGGTCTAGCGGGAGAGACTCCTACAATGAGCAGTTCTTC	CASRSSGRDSYNEQFF
TRBV5-3	TRBD2	TRBJ2-3	once	TGTGCCAGAAGCCTAGGGAGGGCCACAGATACGCAGTATTTT	CARSLGRATDTQYF
TRBV2	-	TRBJ1-1	few	TGTGCCAGCAGGGACAGCTTAAACACTGAAGCTTTCTTT	CASRDSLNTEAFF
TRBV5-6	TRBD1	TRBJ1-2	-	TGTGCCAGCAGTCCTGACAGGGGCTCCTATGGCTACACCTTC	CASSPDRGSYGYTF
TRBV19	TRBD2	TRBJ2-5	-	TGTGCCAGTAGTATCCGGGGACTAGCGGGAGGAAGTGGGGAGACCCAGTACTTC	CASSIRGLAGGSGETQYF
TRBV7-2	-	TRBJ1-1	-	TGTGCCAGCACCCCCAAGACAAACACTGAAGCTTTCTTT	CASTPKTNTEAFF
TRBV7-2	-	TRBJ2-3	-	TGTGCCAGCAGTGACAGGATCACAGATACGCAGTATTTT	CASSDRITDTQYF
TRBV7-3	-	TRBJ2-3	once	TGTGCCAGCAGCCGTGGACAGAGCACAGATACGCAGTATTTT	CASSRGQSTDTQYF
TRBV7-8	TRBD2	TRBJ2-7	-	TGTGCCAGCAGCGGAGCGGGAGGATTGAACTACGAGCAGTACTTC	CASSGAGGLNYEQYF
TRBV2	-	TRBJ1-2	-	TGTGCCAGCAGTGGCAATCGAGACAGTGAGCGATTCTTC	CASSGNRDSERFF
TRBV11-3	-	TRBJ1-1	-	TGTGCCAGCAGCTTAGGTGCGGGCACTGAAGCTTTCTTT	CASSLGAGTEAFF
TRBV27	-	TRBJ1-2	-	TGTGCCAGCAGTTCCGCGACAGGCGGCTACACCTTC	CASSSATGGYTF
TRBV10-2	-	TRBJ1-4	-	TGCGCCAGCAAGGATGTGTGGGCCGCTAATGAAAAACTGTTTTTT	CASKDVWAANEKLFF
TRBV2	TRBD2	TRBJ2-3	-	TGTGCCAGCACCCCAGGGTTAGCGGGGGGGGGAGATACGCAGTATTTT	CASTPGLAGGGDTQYF
TRBV2	TRBD1	TRBJ2-6	-	TGTGCCAGCAGGCAGGGGGCATCTGGGGCCAACGTCCTGACTTTC	CASRQGASGANVLTF
TRBV6-6	TRBD1	TRBJ2-7	-	TGTGCCAGCAGGGGGGACAGCCCTTTCTACGAGCAGTACTTC	CASRGDSPFYEQYF
TRBV11-2	TRBD2	TRBJ2-7	-	TGTGCCAGCACCGTGGCGGGAGGGACCTACGAGCAGTACTTC	CASTVAGGTYEQYF
TRBV7-2	-	TRBJ1-2	-	TGTGCCAGCATCAACTACGGAGTTCCTAACTATGGCTACACCTTC	CASINYGVPNYGYTF
TRBV14	-	TRBJ2-2	-	TGTGCCAGCAGCCAAGTCATACTAGCCAACACCGGGGAGCTGTTTTTT	CASSQVILANTGELFF
TRBV9	TRBD1	TRBJ1-2	-	TGTGCCAGCAGCGCAGACAGGGAAAATGGCTACACCTTC	CASSADRENGYTF
TRBV18	-	TRBJ1-1	few	TGTGCCAGCTCCGTAACCCAGAACCCGAACACTGAAGCTTTCTTT	CASSVTQNPNTEAFF